This TCR beta chain originates from a study of T-cell memory formation after mild COVID-19. The study, taken as a whole, reports: Contracting clones, day 15 to 85, had balanced CD4/CD8, and later expanders favored CD4+. Some clones that responded turned up in pre-infection memory, which suggests that cross-reactive memory joined in.

Regarding this clonotype: Its specificity is not known.

Per the germline V gene, CDR1 is KGHDR and CDR2 is SFDVKD. Trimming shortened V by 4 bases and J by 6 bases, and 5 bases separated the two germline ends. This CDR3 spans 11 amino acids. Each CDR3 protein gets one entry after TCRdb re-called the 5' RACE reads with MiXCR. The sample lists hundreds of thousands of distinct CDR3 sequences, about 25% seen once, with around 13% in the top ten. This chain connects TRBV24-1 to TRBJ1-2; the D is unclear. The receptor was isolated from an adult woman who had mild COVID-19 (a few samples of this study predate the infection). Cell type and time point are not known. Sequenced material: PBMCs or a T cell subset sorted from them (not recorded which). The CDR3 region is CATSDTDGYTF. The DNA of the CDR3 is TGTGCCACCAGTGACACGGATGGCTACACCTTC.